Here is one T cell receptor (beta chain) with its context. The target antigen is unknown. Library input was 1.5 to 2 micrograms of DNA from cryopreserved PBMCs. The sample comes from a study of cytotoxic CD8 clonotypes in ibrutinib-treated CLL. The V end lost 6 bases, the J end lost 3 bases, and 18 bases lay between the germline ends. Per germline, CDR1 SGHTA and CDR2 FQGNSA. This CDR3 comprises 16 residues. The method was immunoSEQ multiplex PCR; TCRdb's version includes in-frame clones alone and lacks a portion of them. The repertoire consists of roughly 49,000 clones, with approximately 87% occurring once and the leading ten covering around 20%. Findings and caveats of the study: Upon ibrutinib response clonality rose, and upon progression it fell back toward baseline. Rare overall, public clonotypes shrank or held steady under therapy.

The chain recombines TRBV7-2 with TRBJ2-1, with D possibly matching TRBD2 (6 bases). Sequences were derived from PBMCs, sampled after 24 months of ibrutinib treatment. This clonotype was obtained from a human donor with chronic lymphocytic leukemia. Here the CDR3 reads CASRSPTGTHYNEQFF. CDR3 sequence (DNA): TGTGCCAGCAGATCACCTACCGGGACTCACTACAATGAGCAGTTCTTC.